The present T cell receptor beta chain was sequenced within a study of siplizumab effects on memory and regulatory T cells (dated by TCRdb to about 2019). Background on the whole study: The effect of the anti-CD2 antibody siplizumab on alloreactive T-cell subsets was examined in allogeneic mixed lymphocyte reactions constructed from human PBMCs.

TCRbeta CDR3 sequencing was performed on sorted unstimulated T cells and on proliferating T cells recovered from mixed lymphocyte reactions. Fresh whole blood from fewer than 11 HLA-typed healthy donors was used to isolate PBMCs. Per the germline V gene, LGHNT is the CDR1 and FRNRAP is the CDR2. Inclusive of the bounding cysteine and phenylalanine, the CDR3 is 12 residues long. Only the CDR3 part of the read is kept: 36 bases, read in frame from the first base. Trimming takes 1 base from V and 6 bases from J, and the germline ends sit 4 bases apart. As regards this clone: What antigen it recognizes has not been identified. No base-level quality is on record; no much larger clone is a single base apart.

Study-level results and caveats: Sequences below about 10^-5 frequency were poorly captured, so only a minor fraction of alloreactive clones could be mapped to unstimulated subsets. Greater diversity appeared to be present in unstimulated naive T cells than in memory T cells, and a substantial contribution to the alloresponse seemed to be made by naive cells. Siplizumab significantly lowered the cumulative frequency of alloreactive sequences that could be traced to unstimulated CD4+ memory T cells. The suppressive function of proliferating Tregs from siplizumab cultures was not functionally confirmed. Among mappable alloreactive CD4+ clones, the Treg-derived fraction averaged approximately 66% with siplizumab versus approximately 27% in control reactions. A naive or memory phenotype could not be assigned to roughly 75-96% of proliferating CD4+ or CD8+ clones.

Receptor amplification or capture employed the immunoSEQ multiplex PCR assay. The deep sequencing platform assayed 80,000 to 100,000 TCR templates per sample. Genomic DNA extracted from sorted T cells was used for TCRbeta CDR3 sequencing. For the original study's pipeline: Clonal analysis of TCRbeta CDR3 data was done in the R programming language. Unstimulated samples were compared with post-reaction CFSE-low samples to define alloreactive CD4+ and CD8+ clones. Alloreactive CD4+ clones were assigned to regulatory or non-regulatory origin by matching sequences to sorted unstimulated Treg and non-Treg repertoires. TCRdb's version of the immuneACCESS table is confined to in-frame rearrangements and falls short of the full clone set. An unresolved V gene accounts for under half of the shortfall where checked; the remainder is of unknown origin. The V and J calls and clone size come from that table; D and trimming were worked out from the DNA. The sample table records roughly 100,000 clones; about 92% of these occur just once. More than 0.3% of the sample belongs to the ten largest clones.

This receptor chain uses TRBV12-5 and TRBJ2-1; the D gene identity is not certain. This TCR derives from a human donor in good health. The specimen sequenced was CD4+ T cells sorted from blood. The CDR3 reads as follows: CASGLDINEQFF. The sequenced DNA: TGTGCTAGTGGTTTGGACATCAATGAGCAGTTCTTC.